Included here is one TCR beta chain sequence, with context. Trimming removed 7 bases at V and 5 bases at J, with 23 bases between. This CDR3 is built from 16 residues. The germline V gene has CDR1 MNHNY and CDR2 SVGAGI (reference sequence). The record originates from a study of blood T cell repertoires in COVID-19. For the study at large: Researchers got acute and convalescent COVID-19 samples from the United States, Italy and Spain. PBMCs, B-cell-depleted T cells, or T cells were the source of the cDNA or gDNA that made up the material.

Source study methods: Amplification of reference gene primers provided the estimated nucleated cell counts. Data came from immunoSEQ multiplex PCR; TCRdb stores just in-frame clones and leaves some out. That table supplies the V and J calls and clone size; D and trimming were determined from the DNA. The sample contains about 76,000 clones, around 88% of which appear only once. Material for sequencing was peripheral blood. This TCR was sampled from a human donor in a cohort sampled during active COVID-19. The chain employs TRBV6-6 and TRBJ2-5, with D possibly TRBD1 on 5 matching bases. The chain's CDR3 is CASTPYRHGGSETQYF. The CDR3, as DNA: TGTGCCAGCACTCCTTACAGGCATGGCGGTTCTGAGACCCAGTACTTC.